This is a list of T cell receptor beta chains from one sample in a study of T-cell memory formation after mild COVID-19. MiXCR was run by TCRdb on the 5' RACE reads, yielding one entry per CDR3 protein. Among approximately 250,000 distinct CDR3 sequences listed, about 17% were seen once. Sequencing was performed on PBMCs or a T cell subset sorted from them (not recorded which). Receptor source: a young man who had mild COVID-19 (a few samples of this study predate the infection). Cell type and time point are not known. The CDR3 runs from the conserved cysteine through the conserved F or W. D genes are given only for firm matches. The size field is filled for only some rows; it gives once, few, many or a size class.

>NA|TRBV19|NA|TRBJ2-1
CASSRLGASPYNEQFF
TGTGCCAGTAGTAGGCTCGGAGCGAGCCCCTACAATGAGCAGTTCTTC
>NA|TRBV7-2|few|TRBJ1-6
CASSSGPAISPLHF
TGTGCCAGCAGCTCTGGACCAGCCATCTCACCCCTCCACTTT
>NA|TRBV6-5|NA|TRBJ2-6
CASSYQISGANVLTF
TGTGCCAGCAGTTATCAGATCTCTGGGGCCAACGTCCTGACTTTC
>NA|TRBV5-1|NA|TRBJ1-5
CASTPRGGEPQHF
TGCGCCAGCACCCCGCGGGGGGGAGAGCCCCAGCATTTT
>NA|TRBV15|NA|TRBJ2-3
CATKADANTDTQYF
TGTGCCACCAAGGCGGACGCGAACACAGATACGCAGTATTTT
>NA|TRBV7-9|NA|TRBJ1-5
CASSLDGGSNQPQHF
TGTGCCAGCAGCTTAGACGGAGGTAGCAATCAGCCCCAGCATTTT
>NA|TRBV20-1|few|TRBJ2-1
CSARWRTFSYNEQFF
TGCAGTGCTAGGTGGCGGACTTTCTCCTACAATGAGCAGTTCTTC
>TRBD1|TRBV7-2|NA|TRBJ2-7
CASSFTGTGPYEQYF
TGTGCCAGCAGCTTTACCGGGACAGGGCCCTACGAGCAGTACTTC
>NA|TRBV27|few|TRBJ2-3
CASSSGFAFTQYF
TGTGCCAGCAGTTCTGGATTTGCATTTACGCAGTATTTT
>NA|TRBV10-3|NA|TRBJ2-1
CAPRGWQFF
TGTGCCCCCCGAGGCTGGCAGTTCTTC
>NA|TRBV25-1|NA|TRBJ1-5
CASSEQGNQPQHF
TGTGCCAGCAGTGAACAGGGCAATCAGCCCCAGCATTTT
>NA|TRBV7-9|few|TRBJ1-4
CASSSRVGTNEKLFF
TGTGCCAGCAGCTCCAGGGTCGGAACTAATGAAAAACTGTTTTTT
>NA|TRBV4-1|NA|TRBJ2-7
CASSQESYGEQYF
TGCGCCAGCAGCCAAGAGAGTTATGGCGAGCAGTACTTC
>NA|TRBV25-1|NA|TRBJ1-2
CASNEGDYGYTF
TGTGCCAGCAACGAGGGAGACTATGGCTACACCTTC
>NA|TRBV6-2/TRBV6-3|few|TRBJ2-5
CASRNRDGWGETQYF
TGTGCCAGCAGAAACCGGGACGGGTGGGGAGAGACCCAGTACTTC
>NA|TRBV27|NA|TRBJ2-3
CASSLLGLAPTDTQYF
TGTGCCAGCAGTTTATTAGGGTTGGCCCCCACAGATACGCAGTATTTT
>TRBD1|TRBV5-1|NA|TRBJ2-7
CASSWSTGAEQYF
TGCGCCAGCAGCTGGAGTACAGGGGCCGAGCAGTACTTC
>NA|TRBV14|NA|TRBJ1-1
CASSQDWAANTEAFF
TGTGCCAGCAGCCAAGATTGGGCAGCGAACACTGAAGCTTTCTTT
>NA|TRBV6-2/TRBV6-3|NA|TRBJ1-1
CASSYGAANTEAFF
TGTGCCAGCAGTTACGGGGCGGCGAACACTGAAGCTTTCTTT
>NA|TRBV5-4|few|TRBJ2-1
CASSQGVEQFF
TGTGCCAGCAGCCAGGGAGTTGAGCAGTTCTTC
>TRBD2|TRBV20-1|many|TRBJ2-1
CSASGGVPRPRQFF
TGCAGTGCTAGTGGGGGGGTGCCCCGACCCCGCCAGTTCTTC
>TRBD2|TRBV7-2|many|TRBJ2-1
CASGTGTSAYNEQFF
TGTGCCAGCGGAACCGGGACTAGCGCCTACAATGAGCAGTTCTTC
>TRBD2|TRBV28|NA|TRBJ2-7
CASSPWTSGSTGRSYEQYF
TGTGCCAGCAGTCCATGGACTAGCGGGAGCACGGGCAGGTCCTACGAGCAGTACTTC
>TRBD2|TRBV4-1|few|TRBJ2-1
CASSQDPPASGGPYNEQFF
TGCGCCAGCAGCCAAGATCCCCCTGCAAGCGGGGGGCCCTACAATGAGCAGTTCTTC
>TRBD1|TRBV28|few|TRBJ1-5
CASSLGGQDPQPQHF
TGTGCCAGCAGCCTGGGGGGACAGGATCCTCAGCCCCAGCATTTT
>NA|TRBV20-1|NA|TRBJ2-7
CSARPFTGTEYEQYF
TGCAGTGCTAGGCCATTCACAGGGACGGAATACGAGCAGTACTTC
>TRBD2|TRBV6-5|many|TRBJ2-5
CASSYTSGGPETQYF
TGTGCCAGCAGTTACACTAGCGGGGGGCCTGAGACCCAGTACTTC
>NA|TRBV7-9|many|TRBJ2-1
CASFIATGKFRNEQFF
TGTGCCAGCTTCATCGCTACAGGGAAATTTCGCAATGAGCAGTTCTTC
>NA|TRBV7-2|NA|TRBJ2-3
CASSRSKADTQYF
TGTGCCAGCAGCCGAAGTAAGGCAGATACGCAGTATTTT
>TRBD2|TRBV20-1|NA|TRBJ2-7
CSARDPGGGEQYF
TGCAGTGCTAGAGATCCGGGGGGTGGCGAGCAGTACTTC
>NA|TRBV20-1|NA|TRBJ1-6
CSADRRGGFRNSPLHF
TGCAGTGCCGACCGTCGGGGAGGGTTCCGTAATTCACCCCTCCACTTT
>NA|TRBV6-5|few|TRBJ1-6
CASSRRGQFFLNSPLHF
TGTGCCAGCAGTCGTCGTGGACAGTTCTTCCTCAATTCACCCCTCCACTTT
>TRBD2|TRBV4-3|NA|TRBJ2-3
CASSQTRASGLSSTDTQYF
TGCGCCAGCAGCCAAACCCGAGCTAGCGGGCTGTCTAGCACAGATACGCAGTATTTT
>NA|TRBV7-2|NA|TRBJ2-4
CASSTYSLAKNIQYF
TGTGCCAGCAGCACTTACAGTCTAGCCAAAAACATTCAGTACTTC
>NA|TRBV2|NA|TRBJ1-1
CASRKLLDTEAFF
TGTGCCAGCAGGAAACTGTTGGACACTGAAGCTTTCTTT
>NA|TRBV12-3/TRBV12-4|NA|TRBJ1-2
CASSLGGRGANYGYTF
TGTGCCAGCAGTTTAGGCGGGAGGGGAGCTAACTATGGCTACACCTTC
>NA|TRBV18|NA|TRBJ1-3
CASSRGGVMSGNTIYF
TGTGCCAGCTCACGTGGAGGGGTCATGTCTGGAAACACCATATATTTT
>TRBD1|TRBV3-1|few|TRBJ2-7
CASSQPSRDSSYEQYF
TGTGCCAGCAGCCAACCTTCCCGGGACAGCTCCTACGAGCAGTACTTC
>NA|TRBV7-2|NA|TRBJ2-1
CASSWGGHNEQFF
TGTGCCAGCAGCTGGGGGGGCCATAATGAGCAGTTCTTC
>NA|TRBV7-2|few|TRBJ1-6
CASSPGDNSPLHF
TGTGCCAGCAGCCCAGGCGATAATTCACCCCTCCACTTT
>NA|TRBV29-1|few|TRBJ1-2
CSVGPDPTTNYGYTF
TGCAGCGTGGGACCCGACCCTACTACTAACTATGGCTACACCTTC
>NA|TRBV5-6|few|TRBJ2-2
CASSFRGYGELFF
TGTGCCAGCAGCTTTCGGGGATACGGGGAGCTGTTTTTT
>NA|TRBV6-5|few|TRBJ2-3
CASRVLNTQYF
TGTGCCAGCCGCGTATTGAATACGCAGTATTTT
>TRBD1|TRBV11-3|NA|TRBJ1-6
CASSSLAGTGGSPLHF
TGTGCCAGCAGCTCTCTCGCCGGCACAGGGGGTTCACCCCTCCACTTT
>NA|TRBV25-1|NA|TRBJ1-1
CASTQWSGTEAFF
TGTGCCAGCACACAGTGGTCCGGGACTGAAGCTTTCTTT
>NA|TRBV7-8|NA|TRBJ2-5
CASITRGYQETQYF
TGTGCCAGCATTACTAGGGGGTACCAAGAGACCCAGTACTTC
>NA|TRBV5-1|NA|TRBJ1-1
CASSLGPGRNTEAFF
TGCGCCAGCAGCTTGGGGCCGGGAAGGAACACTGAAGCTTTCTTT
>NA|TRBV20-1|NA|TRBJ2-1
CSASRSGVGDEQFF
TGCAGTGCTAGCCGTTCGGGAGTTGGGGATGAGCAGTTCTTC
>TRBD1|TRBV20-1|NA|TRBJ2-1
CSASQGANEQFF
TGCAGTGCTAGTCAGGGGGCCAATGAGCAGTTCTTC
>NA|TRBV5-5|few|TRBJ2-6
CASSLVGANVLTF
TGTGCCAGCAGCTTGGTTGGGGCCAACGTCCTGACTTTC
>NA|TRBV5-1|many|TRBJ2-3
CASSSGQRDTQYF
TGCGCCAGCAGCTCGGGGCAGAGAGATACGCAGTATTTT
>TRBD1|TRBV5-1|many|TRBJ2-3
CASSLAPGGEGSTDTQYF
TGCGCCAGCAGCTTGGCCCCAGGGGGCGAGGGAAGCACAGATACGCAGTATTTT